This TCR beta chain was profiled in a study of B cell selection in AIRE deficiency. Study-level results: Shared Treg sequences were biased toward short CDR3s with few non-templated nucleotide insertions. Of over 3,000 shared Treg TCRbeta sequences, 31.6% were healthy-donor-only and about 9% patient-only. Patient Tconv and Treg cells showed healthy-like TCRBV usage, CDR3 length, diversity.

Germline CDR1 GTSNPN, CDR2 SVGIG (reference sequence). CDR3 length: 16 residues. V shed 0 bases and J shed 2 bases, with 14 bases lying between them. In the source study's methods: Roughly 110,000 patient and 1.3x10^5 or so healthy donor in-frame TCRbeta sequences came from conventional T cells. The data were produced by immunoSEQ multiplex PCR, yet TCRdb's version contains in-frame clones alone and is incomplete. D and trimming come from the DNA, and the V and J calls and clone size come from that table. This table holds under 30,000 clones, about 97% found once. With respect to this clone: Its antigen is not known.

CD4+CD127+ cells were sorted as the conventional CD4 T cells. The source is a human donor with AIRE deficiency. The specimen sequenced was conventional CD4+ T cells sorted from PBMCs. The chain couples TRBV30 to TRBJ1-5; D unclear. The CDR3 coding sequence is TGTGCCTGGAGTGTACTTTCGGGTGAAGGCAATCAGCCCCAGCATTTT. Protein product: CAWSVLSGEGNQPQHF.